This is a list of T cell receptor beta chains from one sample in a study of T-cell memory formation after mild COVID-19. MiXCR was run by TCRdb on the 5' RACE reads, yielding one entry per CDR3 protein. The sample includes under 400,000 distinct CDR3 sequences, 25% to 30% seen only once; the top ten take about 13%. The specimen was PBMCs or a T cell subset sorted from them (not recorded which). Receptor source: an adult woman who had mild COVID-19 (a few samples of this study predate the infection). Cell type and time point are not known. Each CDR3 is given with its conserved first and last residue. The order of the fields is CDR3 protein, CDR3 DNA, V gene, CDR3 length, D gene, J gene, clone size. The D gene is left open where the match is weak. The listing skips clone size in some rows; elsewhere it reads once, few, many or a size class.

CASSSPGTGYNEQFF,TGTGCCAGCAGCTCCCCCGGGACAGGGTACAATGAGCAGTTCTTC,TRBV12-3/TRBV12-4,15,TRBD1,TRBJ2-1,-
CSVEVVSTNYGYTF,TGCAGCGTTGAAGTGGTCAGTACTAACTATGGCTACACCTTC,TRBV29-1,14,-,TRBJ1-2,-
CASSPPPGQENNEQFF,TGCGCCAGCAGCCCGCCGCCGGGACAGGAAAACAATGAGCAGTTCTTC,TRBV5-1,16,TRBD1,TRBJ2-1,few
CASSQDLLNEQFF,TGTGCCAGCAGCCAAGATCTGTTAAATGAGCAGTTCTTC,TRBV4-2,13,-,TRBJ2-1,few
CASSWGSVGRPGKLFF,TGTGCCAGCAGCTGGGGTTCAGTAGGTCGGCCAGGAAAACTGTTTTTT,TRBV7-9,16,-,TRBJ1-4,-
CASSRRSYNEQFF,TGTGCCAGCAGCCGCCGCTCCTACAATGAGCAGTTCTTC,TRBV3-1,13,-,TRBJ2-1,-
CASSYSMRSSSYEQYF,TGTGCCAGCAGTTACTCTATGAGGAGCTCCTCCTACGAGCAGTACTTC,TRBV6-5,16,-,TRBJ2-7,few
CATRKGAGSPLHF,TGTGCCACCAGAAAGGGGGCTGGATCACCCCTCCACTTT,TRBV24-1,13,TRBD1,TRBJ1-6,many
CASSPMTGDTGELFF,TGCGCCAGCAGCCCCATGACGGGGGACACCGGGGAGCTGTTTTTT,TRBV5-1,15,-,TRBJ2-2,-
CASDGSIGETQYF,TGTGCCAGCGACGGGAGCATAGGAGAGACCCAGTACTTC,TRBV7-2,13,-,TRBJ2-5,many
CASSLLSNTQYF,TGTGCCAGCAGCCTCCTCAGTAATACGCAGTATTTT,TRBV7-2,12,-,TRBJ2-3,few
CSARNTGLAGEHEQYF,TGCAGTGCTAGAAATACCGGACTAGCGGGAGAGCACGAGCAGTACTTC,TRBV20-1,16,TRBD2,TRBJ2-7,-
CASTQEGGEQYF,TGTGCCAGCACCCAAGAGGGGGGCGAGCAGTACTTC,TRBV12-3/TRBV12-4,12,-,TRBJ2-7,-
CASSQGDYNYGYTF,TGTGCCAGCAGCCAAGGGGATTATAACTATGGCTACACCTTC,TRBV3-1,14,-,TRBJ1-2,few
CASSFLGLGPYEQYF,TGCGCCAGCAGCTTCCTCGGCCTGGGACCCTACGAGCAGTACTTC,TRBV5-1,15,-,TRBJ2-7,-
CSASSSGTSPSQPQHF,TGCAGTGCTAGTTCCTCAGGGACCTCCCCCAGTCAGCCCCAGCATTTT,TRBV20-1,16,-,TRBJ1-5,few
CASRLVQGRGETQYF,TGTGCCAGCAGATTAGTGCAGGGCCGGGGAGAGACCCAGTACTTC,TRBV12-3/TRBV12-4,15,-,TRBJ2-5,-
CASSFGAWTGGSGANVLTF,TGTGCCAGCAGTTTCGGGGCTTGGACAGGGGGATCTGGGGCCAACGTCCTGACTTTC,TRBV27,19,TRBD1,TRBJ2-6,-
CASSQWQGADTQYF,TGCGCCAGCAGCCAGTGGCAGGGGGCAGATACGCAGTATTTT,TRBV4-3,14,TRBD1,TRBJ2-3,-
CASSQETGGGYGYTF,TGTGCCAGCAGCCAAGAAACAGGCGGTGGCTATGGCTACACCTTC,TRBV4-2,15,-,TRBJ1-2,-
CASSGVPPSSGNTIYF,TGTGCCAGCAGTGGCGTCCCCCCGAGCTCTGGAAACACCATATATTTT,TRBV12-3/TRBV12-4,16,-,TRBJ1-3,few
CSGGSGQSYEQYF,TGCAGCGGTGGTTCGGGGCAGTCCTACGAGCAGTACTTC,TRBV29-1,13,-,TRBJ2-7,few
CSARSGSTHEQYF,TGCAGTGCTCGAAGCGGGAGCACGCACGAGCAGTACTTC,TRBV20-1,13,TRBD2,TRBJ2-7,few
CASGINGGSGETQYF,TGTGCCAGCGGGATAAACGGAGGGAGCGGAGAGACCCAGTACTTC,TRBV7-6,15,-,TRBJ2-5,-
CASSLFPGGTLGGGNTEAFF,TGCGCCAGCAGCTTGTTTCCAGGGGGCACGCTTGGAGGAGGGAACACTGAAGCTTTCTTT,TRBV5-1,20,TRBD1,TRBJ1-1,-
CASTSGGTGSYEQYF,TGTGCCAGCACAAGTGGGGGAACCGGGTCCTACGAGCAGTACTTC,TRBV27,15,-,TRBJ2-7,-
CASSYSMRGLAYGYTF,TGTGCCAGCAGTTACTCGATGCGGGGGCTCGCCTATGGCTACACCTTC,TRBV6-5,16,-,TRBJ1-2,-
CASSQRLAGATDTQYF,TGTGCCAGCAGCCAACGACTAGCGGGGGCCACAGATACGCAGTATTTT,TRBV7-6,16,TRBD2,TRBJ2-3,few
CAIQDGYEQYF,TGTGCCATCCAGGACGGCTACGAGCAGTACTTC,TRBV10-3,11,-,TRBJ2-7,-
CASSGRPGQGAPETQYF,TGTGCCAGCAGCGGACGCCCGGGACAGGGGGCTCCAGAGACCCAGTACTTC,TRBV7-2,17,TRBD1,TRBJ2-5,-
CAWSEGTGNEQFF,TGTGCCTGGAGTGAGGGGACCGGCAATGAGCAGTTCTTC,TRBV30,13,-,TRBJ2-1,few
CASSSRPRDSERYEQYF,TGTGCCAGCAGTTCCCGACCTCGCGACTCGGAGCGCTACGAGCAGTACTTC,TRBV12-3/TRBV12-4,17,-,TRBJ2-7,many
CASSFSGDEQFF,TGTGCCAGCAGCTTCTCCGGGGATGAGCAGTTCTTC,TRBV5-5,12,-,TRBJ2-1,-